The rows below give T cell receptor beta chains drawn from one sample of a study of T cell responses to AZD1222 COVID-19 vaccine. Some clones are missing from TCRdb's copy, which holds only in-frame ones; the method was immunoSEQ multiplex PCR. The sample holds roughly 150,000 clones; around 92% are singletons and the top ten take 1.1% to 1.5%. The specimen comprised peripheral blood, sampled on day 0 of AZD1222 vaccination. The receptors come from an adult in good health. CDR3s include the opening cysteine and the closing phenylalanine or tryptophan. Fields, in order: V gene, J gene, D gene, clone size, CDR3 protein, CDR3 DNA. D genes are given only for firm matches. Clone sizes are given selectively: once, few, many, or a class where the clone is expanded.

v_gene: TRBV7-2; j_gene: TRBJ1-5; d_gene: -; abundance: -; CDR3aa: CASSPGLDQPQHF; CDR3nt: TGTGCCAGCAGCCCAGGCCTGGATCAGCCCCAGCATTTT
v_gene: TRBV29-1; j_gene: TRBJ1-2; d_gene: -; abundance: -; CDR3aa: CSVEDQRSHRGYGYTF; CDR3nt: TGCAGCGTTGAAGATCAACGCAGCCACCGGGGGTATGGCTACACCTTC
v_gene: TRBV19; j_gene: TRBJ1-1; d_gene: -; abundance: -; CDR3aa: CASSAGLLNTEAFF; CDR3nt: TGTGCCAGTAGCGCAGGGCTACTGAACACTGAAGCTTTCTTT
v_gene: TRBV19; j_gene: TRBJ2-7; d_gene: TRBD1; abundance: once; CDR3aa: CASSQTGASSYEQYF; CDR3nt: TGTGCCAGTAGTCAGACAGGGGCGAGCTCCTACGAGCAGTACTTC
v_gene: TRBV30; j_gene: TRBJ1-1; d_gene: -; abundance: -; CDR3aa: CAWSVSGRNMNTEAFF; CDR3nt: TGTGCCTGGAGTGTCAGCGGCAGGAACATGAACACTGAAGCTTTCTTT
v_gene: TRBV28; j_gene: TRBJ2-2; d_gene: -; abundance: -; CDR3aa: CASSFAQPNTGELFF; CDR3nt: TGTGCCAGCAGTTTTGCCCAGCCTAACACCGGGGAGCTGTTTTTT
v_gene: TRBV19; j_gene: TRBJ2-2; d_gene: TRBD1; abundance: -; CDR3aa: CASSMGQGFGELFF; CDR3nt: TGTGCCAGTAGTATGGGACAGGGGTTCGGGGAGCTGTTTTTT
v_gene: TRBV19; j_gene: TRBJ2-7; d_gene: TRBD1; abundance: -; CDR3aa: CRPGQGHEQYF; CDR3nt: TGCCGACCGGGACAGGGGCACGAGCAGTACTTC
v_gene: TRBV7-8; j_gene: TRBJ1-4; d_gene: -; abundance: once; CDR3aa: CASSLAAYEKLFF; CDR3nt: TGTGCCAGCAGCTTAGCCGCCTATGAAAAACTGTTTTTT
v_gene: TRBV5-6; j_gene: TRBJ1-1; d_gene: -; abundance: -; CDR3aa: CASSPNPAGPEAFF; CDR3nt: TGTGCCAGCAGCCCGAACCCCGCCGGGCCTGAAGCTTTCTTT
v_gene: TRBV27; j_gene: TRBJ1-2; d_gene: -; abundance: -; CDR3aa: CASSLSLGGGYGYTF; CDR3nt: TGTGCCAGCAGTTTAAGCCTCGGGGGGGGATATGGCTACACCTTC
v_gene: TRBV29-1; j_gene: TRBJ1-2; d_gene: -; abundance: once; CDR3aa: CSVEVTGSYGYTF; CDR3nt: TGCAGCGTTGAAGTAACAGGGTCCTATGGCTACACCTTC
v_gene: TRBV6-6; j_gene: TRBJ1-2; d_gene: TRBD1; abundance: -; CDR3aa: CASTGGRGNGYTF; CDR3nt: TGTGCCAGCACGGGCGGCAGGGGGAATGGCTACACCTTC
v_gene: TRBV28; j_gene: TRBJ2-3; d_gene: -; abundance: once; CDR3aa: CASHQRITDTQYF; CDR3nt: TGTGCCAGCCACCAGCGGATCACAGATACGCAGTATTTT
v_gene: TRBV5-8; j_gene: TRBJ1-4; d_gene: TRBD1; abundance: -; CDR3aa: CASSLGTTGAMGEKLFF; CDR3nt: TGTGCCAGCAGCTTGGGCACCACAGGGGCGATGGGTGAAAAACTGTTTTTT
v_gene: TRBV4-3; j_gene: TRBJ2-1; d_gene: -; abundance: once; CDR3aa: CASSPRGGGSYNEQFF; CDR3nt: TGCGCCAGCAGCCCCCGAGGGGGGGGAAGTTACAATGAGCAGTTCTTC
v_gene: TRBV28; j_gene: TRBJ2-7; d_gene: -; abundance: -; CDR3aa: CASSHRTANEQYF; CDR3nt: TGTGCCAGCAGCCACCGGACAGCAAACGAGCAGTACTTC
v_gene: TRBV9; j_gene: TRBJ1-1; d_gene: -; abundance: -; CDR3aa: CASSEGHRLNTEAFF; CDR3nt: TGTGCCAGCAGCGAGGGTCATCGTTTGAACACTGAAGCTTTCTTT
v_gene: TRBV7-6; j_gene: TRBJ1-5; d_gene: -; abundance: -; CDR3aa: CASSFLTGPGSNQPQHF; CDR3nt: TGTGCCAGCAGCTTCCTGACAGGCCCAGGGAGCAATCAGCCCCAGCATTTT
v_gene: TRBV7-2; j_gene: TRBJ2-2; d_gene: TRBD2; abundance: -; CDR3aa: CASSKIAGIANTGELFF; CDR3nt: TGTGCCAGCAGCAAAATAGCGGGAATCGCGAACACCGGGGAGCTGTTTTTT
v_gene: TRBV28; j_gene: TRBJ1-2; d_gene: -; abundance: few; CDR3aa: CASSFAYGYTF; CDR3nt: TGTGCCAGCAGTTTCGCCTATGGCTACACCTTC
v_gene: TRBV5-1; j_gene: TRBJ2-2; d_gene: -; abundance: -; CDR3aa: CASSSGGLNTGELFF; CDR3nt: TGCGCCAGCAGCTCTGGGGGTTTGAACACCGGGGAGCTGTTTTTT
v_gene: TRBV30; j_gene: TRBJ2-7; d_gene: -; abundance: -; CDR3aa: CAWSITGGYEQYF; CDR3nt: TGTGCCTGGAGTATAACCGGGGGCTACGAGCAGTACTTC
v_gene: TRBV7-8; j_gene: TRBJ1-6; d_gene: TRBD1; abundance: -; CDR3aa: CASSSRTGSGSPLHF; CDR3nt: TGTGCCAGCAGCTCCCGGACAGGGAGCGGTTCACCCCTCCACTTT
v_gene: TRBV5-6; j_gene: TRBJ1-5; d_gene: -; abundance: -; CDR3aa: CETGAKLAQHF; CDR3nt: TGTGAAACTGGGGCTAAGTTGGCCCAGCATTTT
v_gene: TRBV18; j_gene: TRBJ2-2; d_gene: -; abundance: -; CDR3aa: CASSPPSGATGELFF; CDR3nt: TGTGCCAGCTCACCACCCTCAGGGGCTACCGGGGAGCTGTTTTTT
v_gene: TRBV5-1; j_gene: TRBJ1-6; d_gene: TRBD1; abundance: -; CDR3aa: CASSFETGNSPLHF; CDR3nt: TGCGCCAGCAGCTTTGAGACAGGGAATTCACCCCTCCACTTT
v_gene: TRBV5-1; j_gene: TRBJ1-5; d_gene: TRBD1; abundance: -; CDR3aa: CASSPGQGSNQPQHF; CDR3nt: TGCGCCAGCAGCCCGGGACAGGGAAGCAATCAGCCCCAGCATTTT
v_gene: TRBV11-2; j_gene: TRBJ1-2; d_gene: -; abundance: -; CDR3aa: CASTPLRGERYGYTF; CDR3nt: TGTGCCAGCACCCCCCTGAGGGGGGAAAGATATGGCTACACCTTC